These T cell receptor beta chains were read from a single sample in a study of cytomegalovirus exposure and HLA in healthy donors. The repertoire was sequenced with immunoSEQ multiplex PCR; TCRdb's copy has only in-frame clones and lacks some. The sample lists more than 130,000 clones, about 79% occurring once. The specimen sequenced was PBMCs. These receptors originate from a male donor in good health and CMV-seronegative. The CDR3 runs from the conserved cysteine through the conserved F or W. The order of the fields is D gene, clone size, J gene, CDR3 length, V gene, CDR3 DNA, CDR3 protein. D genes are given only for firm matches. Clone size is shown for a subset of rows, as once, few, many or a class of expanded clone.

D: -; size: -; J: TRBJ1-2; length: 16; V: TRBV7-9; DNA: TGTGCCAGCACCACCAGGGGCGCCCAATATCCCTATGGCTACACCTTC; CDR3: CASTTRGAQYPYGYTF
D: TRBD2; size: -; J: TRBJ2-3; length: 15; V: TRBV7-6; DNA: TGTGCCAGCAGCTTAGCCGGGACTAGCGGGGGCACGCAGTATTTT; CDR3: CASSLAGTSGGTQYF
D: -; size: -; J: TRBJ1-1; length: 12; V: TRBV19; DNA: TGTGCCAGTACCAAAACAGATTCTGAAGCTTTCTTT; CDR3: CASTKTDSEAFF
D: -; size: -; J: TRBJ1-1; length: 15; V: TRBV19; DNA: TGTGCCAGTAGTCCCCGGACTGCCCTGAACACTGAAGCTTTCTTT; CDR3: CASSPRTALNTEAFF
D: -; size: -; J: TRBJ2-2; length: 14; V: TRBV5-1; DNA: TGCGCCAGCAGCTTGGGGCAGGGAACCGGGGAGCTGTTTTTT; CDR3: CASSLGQGTGELFF
D: -; size: -; J: TRBJ1-5; length: 15; V: TRBV5-1; DNA: TGCGCCAGCAGCTTGGACGGCCAGGGTAATCAGCCCCAGCATTTT; CDR3: CASSLDGQGNQPQHF
D: -; size: -; J: TRBJ1-4; length: 16; V: TRBV11-2; DNA: TGTGCCAGCAGCTCAGGCGACAGTAGCTGGGGTGAAAAACTGTTTTTT; CDR3: CASSSGDSSWGEKLFF
D: TRBD2; size: -; J: TRBJ2-1; length: 15; V: TRBV7-6; DNA: TGTGCCAGCAGCTGGACTAGCGGGTTCTACAATGAGCAGTTCTTC; CDR3: CASSWTSGFYNEQFF
D: -; size: -; J: TRBJ2-2; length: 14; V: TRBV5-1; DNA: TGCGCCAGCAGCTTGGCCCTTGACACCGGGGAGCTGTTTTTT; CDR3: CASSLALDTGELFF
D: TRBD1; size: -; J: TRBJ1-1; length: 15; V: TRBV6-1; DNA: TGTGCCAGCAGTGACCTTAGGACAGGTGTCACTGAAGCTTTCTTT; CDR3: CASSDLRTGVTEAFF
D: -; size: few; J: TRBJ2-1; length: 15; V: TRBV4-3; DNA: TGCGCCAGCAGCCTAGACTTACCCGTGGGCTATGAGCAGTTCTTC; CDR3: CASSLDLPVGYEQFF
D: -; size: -; J: TRBJ2-7; length: 13; V: TRBV29-1; DNA: TGCAGCGTTGCAGGGAGACAGGATGGTGAGCAGTACTTC; CDR3: CSVAGRQDGEQYF
D: -; size: -; J: TRBJ1-2; length: 12; V: TRBV29-1; DNA: TGCAGCGGGACGGGGGGGGCCGATGGCTACACCTTC; CDR3: CSGTGGADGYTF
D: TRBD2; size: -; J: TRBJ2-3; length: 14; V: TRBV28; DNA: TGTGCCAGCAGACGGACTAGCTCGGTAGATACGCAGTATTTT; CDR3: CASRRTSSVDTQYF
D: TRBD2; size: once; J: TRBJ2-1; length: 17; V: TRBV19; DNA: TGTGCCAGTAGTATTATCCCGCCTAGCGGAACCAACAATGAGCAGTTCTTC; CDR3: CASSIIPPSGTNNEQFF
D: -; size: few; J: TRBJ1-5; length: 14; V: TRBV28; DNA: TGTGCCAGCAGTTTGCGACAGGCCAATCAGCCCCAGCATTTT; CDR3: CASSLRQANQPQHF
D: TRBD2; size: -; J: TRBJ2-2; length: 15; V: TRBV10-2; DNA: TGCGCCAGCAGTGTCGGGGGACTAGAGGTCGGGGAGCTGTTTTTT; CDR3: CASSVGGLEVGELFF
D: TRBD2; size: once; J: TRBJ2-5; length: 15; V: TRBV10-3; DNA: TGTGCCATCAGGGGGGGACTAGCGGGGGAAGAGACCCAGTACTTC; CDR3: CAIRGGLAGEETQYF
D: -; size: -; J: TRBJ2-7; length: 13; V: TRBV30; DNA: TGTGCCTGGAGAAACAGAGCCTCCTACGAGCAGTACTTC; CDR3: CAWRNRASYEQYF
D: TRBD1; size: few; J: TRBJ1-6; length: 14; V: TRBV28; DNA: TGTGCCAGCACGGGACAGGGGGAGGGCTCACCCCTCCACTTT; CDR3: CASTGQGEGSPLHF
D: -; size: -; J: TRBJ2-7; length: 12; V: TRBV5-4; DNA: TGTGCCAGCAGCTTGGTGGAGGGCGAGCAGTACTTC; CDR3: CASSLVEGEQYF
D: -; size: -; J: TRBJ1-1; length: 17; V: TRBV18; DNA: TGTGCCAGCTCACCACGCGTTAGGCGGAGGGAGTTCACTGAAGCTTTCTTT; CDR3: CASSPRVRRREFTEAFF
D: TRBD2; size: -; J: TRBJ2-5; length: 19; V: TRBV4-2; DNA: TGTGCCAGCAGCCAAGAACAAGCACTAGCGGGGGGCGTGCCTGAGACCCAGTACTTC; CDR3: CASSQEQALAGGVPETQYF
D: -; size: -; J: TRBJ2-5; length: 14; V: TRBV5-1; DNA: TGCGCCAGCAGCTCACAGGGCGATCAAGAGACCCAGTACTTC; CDR3: CASSSQGDQETQYF